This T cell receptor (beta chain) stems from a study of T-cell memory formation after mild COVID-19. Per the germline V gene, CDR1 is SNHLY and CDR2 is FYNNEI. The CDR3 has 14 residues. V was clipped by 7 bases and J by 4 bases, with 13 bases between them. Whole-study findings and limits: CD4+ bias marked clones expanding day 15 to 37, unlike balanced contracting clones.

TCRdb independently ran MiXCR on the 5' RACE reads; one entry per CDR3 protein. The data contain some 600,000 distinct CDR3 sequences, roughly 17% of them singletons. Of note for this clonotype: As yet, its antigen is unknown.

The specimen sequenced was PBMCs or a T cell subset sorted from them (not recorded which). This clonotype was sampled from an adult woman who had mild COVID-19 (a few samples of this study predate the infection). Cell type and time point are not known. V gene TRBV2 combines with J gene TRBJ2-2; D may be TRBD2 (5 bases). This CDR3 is CASTLDWGTGELFF. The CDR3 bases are TGTGCCAGCACACTAGATTGGGGCACCGGGGAGCTGTTTTTT.